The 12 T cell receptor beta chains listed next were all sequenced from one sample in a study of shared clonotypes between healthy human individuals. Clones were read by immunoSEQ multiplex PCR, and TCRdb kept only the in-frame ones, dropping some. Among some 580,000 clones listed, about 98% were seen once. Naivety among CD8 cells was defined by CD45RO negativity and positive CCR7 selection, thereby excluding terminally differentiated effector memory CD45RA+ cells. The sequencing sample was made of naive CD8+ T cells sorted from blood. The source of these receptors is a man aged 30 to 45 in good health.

The CDR3 DNA follows: TGCAGCGTTGAAGGTCAACTAGGCTCCTACAATGAGCAGTTCTTC. Translating gives CSVEGQLGSYNEQFF. The J gene is TRBJ2-1, the V gene TRBV29-1, with D perhaps matching TRBD2 (5 bases). Germline V gives CDR1 SQVTM, CDR2 ANQGSEA. V lost 1 base to trimming and J lost 0 bases, with 10 bases between them. CDR3 length: 15 amino acids.

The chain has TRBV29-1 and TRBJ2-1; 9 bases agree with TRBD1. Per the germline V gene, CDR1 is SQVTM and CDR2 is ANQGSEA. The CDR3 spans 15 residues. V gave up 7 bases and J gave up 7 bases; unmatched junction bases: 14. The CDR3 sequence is CSALGLSGQGNEQFF. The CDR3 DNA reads TGCAGCGCCTTGGGGCTTTCGGGACAGGGAAATGAGCAGTTCTTC.

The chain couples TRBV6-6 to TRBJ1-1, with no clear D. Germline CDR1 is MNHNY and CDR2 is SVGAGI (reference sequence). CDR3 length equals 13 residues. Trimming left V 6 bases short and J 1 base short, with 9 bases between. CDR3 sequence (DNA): TGTGCCAGCAGCCCCGGCGGGAACACTGAAGCTTTCTTT. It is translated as CASSPGGNTEAFF.

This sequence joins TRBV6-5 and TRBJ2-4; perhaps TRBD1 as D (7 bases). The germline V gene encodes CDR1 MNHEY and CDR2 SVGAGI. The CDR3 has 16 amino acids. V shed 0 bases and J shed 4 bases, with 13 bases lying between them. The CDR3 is CASSYSRAGGKNIQYF. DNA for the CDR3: TGTGCCAGCAGTTACTCGAGAGCAGGGGGGAAAAACATTCAGTACTTC.

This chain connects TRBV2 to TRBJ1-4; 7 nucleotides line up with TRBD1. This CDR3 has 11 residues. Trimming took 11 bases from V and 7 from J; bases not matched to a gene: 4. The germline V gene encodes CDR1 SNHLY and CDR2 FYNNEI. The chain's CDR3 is CADREAEKLFF. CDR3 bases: TGTGCCGACAGGGAGGCTGAAAAACTGTTTTTT.

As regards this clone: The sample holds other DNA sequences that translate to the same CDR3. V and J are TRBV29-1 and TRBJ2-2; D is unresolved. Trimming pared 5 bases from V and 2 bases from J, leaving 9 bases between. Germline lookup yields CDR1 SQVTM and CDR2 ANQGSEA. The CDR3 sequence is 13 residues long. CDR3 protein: CSVFRTNTGELFF. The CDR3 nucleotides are TGCAGCGTTTTCCGCACAAACACCGGGGAGCTGTTTTTT.

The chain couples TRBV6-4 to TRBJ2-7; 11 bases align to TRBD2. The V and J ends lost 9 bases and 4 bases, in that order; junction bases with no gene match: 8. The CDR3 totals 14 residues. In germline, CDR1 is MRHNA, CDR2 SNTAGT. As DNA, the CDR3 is TGTGCCAGGAAAATAGCGGGAGGGCCTTACGAGCAGTACTTC. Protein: CARKIAGGPYEQYF.

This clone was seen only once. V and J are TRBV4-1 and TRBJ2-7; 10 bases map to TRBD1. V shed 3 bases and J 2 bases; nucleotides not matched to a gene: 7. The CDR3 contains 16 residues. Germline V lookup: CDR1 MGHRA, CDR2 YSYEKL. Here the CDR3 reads CASSHTRGQGTYEQYF. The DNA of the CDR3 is TGCGCCAGCAGCCACACGCGGGGACAGGGGACCTACGAGCAGTACTTC.

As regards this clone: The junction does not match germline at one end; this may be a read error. CDR3: CASSQGSTPGRF. The CDR3 DNA follows: TGTGCCAGCAGCCAAGGATCTACCCCGGGCCGCTTC. The chain is built from TRBV7-9 and TRBJ1-2; no reliable D call. This CDR3 is built from 12 residues. Germline V gene lookup returns CDR1 SEHNR and CDR2 FQNEAQ (reference sequence).

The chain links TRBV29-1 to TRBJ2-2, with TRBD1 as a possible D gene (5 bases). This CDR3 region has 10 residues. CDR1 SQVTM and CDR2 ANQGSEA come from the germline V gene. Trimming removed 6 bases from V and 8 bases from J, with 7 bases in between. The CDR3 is CSVRDGELFF. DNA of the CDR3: TGCAGCGTCAGGGATGGGGAGCTGTTTTTT.

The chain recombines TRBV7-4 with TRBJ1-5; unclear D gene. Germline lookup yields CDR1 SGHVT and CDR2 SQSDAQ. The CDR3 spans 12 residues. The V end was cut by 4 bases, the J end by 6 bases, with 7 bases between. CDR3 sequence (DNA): TGTGCCAGCAGCTCGGAGAGTCAGCCCCAGCATTTT. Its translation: CASSSESQPQHF.

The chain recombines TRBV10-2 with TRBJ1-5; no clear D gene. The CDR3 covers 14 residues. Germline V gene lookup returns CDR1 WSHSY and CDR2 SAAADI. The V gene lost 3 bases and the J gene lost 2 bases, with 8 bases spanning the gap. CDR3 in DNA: TGCGCCAGCAGTGATCTAACAGGCAATCAGCCCCAGCATTTT. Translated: CASSDLTGNQPQHF.